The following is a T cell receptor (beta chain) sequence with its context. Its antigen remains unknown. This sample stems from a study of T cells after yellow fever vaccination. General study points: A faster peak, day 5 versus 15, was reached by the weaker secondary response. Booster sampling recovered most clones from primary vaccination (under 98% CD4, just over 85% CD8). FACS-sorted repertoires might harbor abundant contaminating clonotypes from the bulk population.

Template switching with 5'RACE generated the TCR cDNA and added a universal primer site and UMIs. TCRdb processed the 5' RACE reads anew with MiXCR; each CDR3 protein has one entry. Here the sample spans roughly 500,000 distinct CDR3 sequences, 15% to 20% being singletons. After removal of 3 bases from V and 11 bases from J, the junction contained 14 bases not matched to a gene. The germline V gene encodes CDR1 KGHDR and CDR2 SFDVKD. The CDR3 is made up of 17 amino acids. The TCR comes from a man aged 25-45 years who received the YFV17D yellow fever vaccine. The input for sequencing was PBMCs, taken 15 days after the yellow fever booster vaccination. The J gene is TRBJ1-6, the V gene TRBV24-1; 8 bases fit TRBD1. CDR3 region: CATSDVDRAFLGTPLHF. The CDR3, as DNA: TGTGCCACCAGTGATGTGGACAGGGCCTTCCTTGGAACACCCCTCCACTTT.